The T cell receptor beta chain described here comes from a study of blood T cell repertoires in COVID-19. For the study at large: Acute and convalescent COVID-19 specimens originated in the United States, Italy and Spain. The cDNA or gDNA used as material had been derived from T cells, B-cell-depleted T cells, or PBMCs.

In the original workflow: For nucleated cells, counts were estimated from reference gene primer amplification. TCRdb's table, derived via immunoSEQ multiplex PCR, lists solely in-frame clones and lacks some. The V and J calls and the clone size are those of that table, but D and trimming were determined from the DNA. The sample consists of more than 95,000 clones, 70% to 80% of them appearing once. This clone has a single count. V gave up 5 bases and J gave up 6 bases; unmatched junction bases: 4. The CDR3 runs 12 residues. The V gene's germline CDR1 is SEHNR and CDR2 FQNEAQ (reference sequence). Material for sequencing was peripheral blood. This chain joins TRBV7-9 and TRBJ2-7; TRBD1 matches 7 bases. The clonotype comes from a man between 65 and 85 years old with acute or convalescent COVID-19. Written as DNA, the CDR3 is TGTGCCAGCAGCGCTAACAGGGGCGAGCAGTACTTC. Amino acids: CASSANRGEQYF.